The rows below give T cell receptor beta chains drawn from one sample of a study of CD8 T cells in Susac syndrome. A single record per CDR3 protein comes from TCRdb applying MiXCR to the immunoSEQ multiplex PCR reads. This repertoire shows around 150,000 distinct CDR3 sequences, 85% to 95% found once; its top ten account for around 0.11%. Material for sequencing was CD4+ T cells from PBMCs. The receptor source for this set is a human donor with multiple sclerosis. Both conserved end residues are part of each CDR3. The D gene is left open where the match is weak. The size entry is marked missing in some rows and otherwise reads once, few, many or a size class.

V	J	D	size	CDR3	DNA
TRBV20-1	TRBJ2-3	TRBD2	NA	CSASLRGGANTDTQYF	TGCAGTGCTAGTCTGCGGGGGGGGGCGAACACAGATACGCAGTATTTT
TRBV2	TRBJ2-7	NA	NA	CASSVHPYEQYF	TGTGCCAGCAGTGTACATCCCTACGAGCAGTACTTC
TRBV28	TRBJ2-1	TRBD1	NA	CASSHPGQGIHEQFF	TGTGCCAGCAGTCACCCGGGACAGGGTATCCATGAGCAGTTCTTC
TRBV27	TRBJ1-1	TRBD1	NA	CASGRGTGTTEAFF	TGTGCCAGCGGAAGGGGGACAGGGACCACTGAAGCTTTCTTT
TRBV6-2/TRBV6-3	TRBJ2-7	TRBD1	NA	CASSYTMTGAFYEQYF	TGTGCCAGCAGTTACACAATGACAGGGGCATTCTACGAGCAGTACTTC
TRBV12-3/TRBV12-4	TRBJ2-7	TRBD2	NA	CASSLKPSGDYEQYF	TGTGCCAGCAGTTTGAAGCCTAGCGGAGACTACGAGCAGTACTTC
TRBV20-1	TRBJ2-3	TRBD2	once	CSAREVSGGPGTQYF	TGCAGTGCTAGAGAAGTTAGCGGGGGGCCGGGTACGCAGTATTTT
TRBV19	TRBJ2-2	TRBD1	NA	CASSVGQGQNTGELFF	TGTGCCAGTAGTGTCGGACAGGGGCAGAACACCGGGGAGCTGTTTTTT
TRBV3-1	TRBJ1-2	NA	NA	CASSQGGGPGGGYTF	TGTGCCAGCAGCCAAGGTGGCGGACCGGGAGGGGGCTACACCTTC
TRBV3-1	TRBJ1-4	NA	NA	CASSLRSTNEKLFF	TGTGCCAGCAGCCTCCGGTCGACTAATGAAAAACTGTTTTTT
TRBV12-3/TRBV12-4	TRBJ1-4	NA	NA	CASSLGTVLDEKLFF	TGTGCCAGCAGTTTAGGGACAGTTCTCGATGAAAAACTGTTTTTT
TRBV29-1	TRBJ2-7	NA	once	CSVEESGYEQYF	TGCAGCGTTGAAGAGAGTGGTTACGAGCAGTACTTC
TRBV5-1	TRBJ2-5	NA	NA	CASSLETSGPSETQYF	TGCGCCAGCAGCTTGGAGACCAGCGGGCCCTCAGAGACCCAGTACTTC
TRBV12-3/TRBV12-4	TRBJ2-7	NA	NA	CASSLKGTGEQYF	TGTGCCAGCAGTTTAAAGGGGACTGGCGAGCAGTACTTC
TRBV24-1	TRBJ1-2	NA	NA	CATSDFTSGYTF	TGTGCCACCAGTGATTTTACAAGCGGCTACACCTTC
TRBV3-1	TRBJ2-1	NA	NA	CASSQMGAKEQFF	TGTGCCAGCAGCCAGATGGGAGCCAAGGAGCAGTTCTTC
TRBV18	TRBJ1-6	NA	NA	CASSPQGENSPLHF	TGTGCCAGCTCACCACAGGGAGAAAATTCACCCCTCCACTTT
TRBV28	TRBJ2-3	TRBD1	NA	CASSFRQGADTQYF	TGTGCCAGCAGTTTTCGACAGGGGGCAGATACGCAGTATTTT
TRBV12-5	TRBJ2-2	NA	NA	CASGFVHTGELFF	TGTGCTAGTGGTTTCGTCCACACCGGGGAGCTGTTTTTT
TRBV15	TRBJ2-3	NA	NA	CATSSQLNSHTQYF	TGTGCCACCAGCAGCCAGCTCAATTCCCATACGCAGTATTTT
TRBV24-1	TRBJ2-2	NA	few	CATSDKGELFF	TGTGCCACCAGTGACAAAGGGGAGCTGTTTTTT
TRBV3-1	TRBJ2-7	NA	NA	CASSQDLAGAYEQYF	TGTGCCAGCAGCCAAGATTTGGCGGGCGCCTACGAGCAGTACTTC
TRBV2	TRBJ1-1	TRBD1	NA	CASRLRDSSAFF	TGTGCCAGCAGGCTAAGGGACAGCTCGGCTTTCTTT
TRBV9	TRBJ1-2	TRBD1	NA	CASSVAQGELYGYTF	TGTGCCAGCAGCGTAGCCCAGGGGGAACTCTATGGCTACACCTTC
TRBV24-1	TRBJ2-2	NA	NA	CATRRTSTGELFF	TGTGCCACCAGACGAACGAGCACCGGGGAGCTGTTTTTT
TRBV12-3/TRBV12-4	TRBJ2-7	NA	NA	CASSLRVLVEQYF	TGTGCCAGCAGTTTGAGGGTTTTGGTCGAGCAGTACTTC
TRBV6-5	TRBJ2-1	TRBD2	NA	CASSLSGGPYNEQFF	TGTGCCAGCAGTCTTAGCGGGGGGCCTTACAATGAGCAGTTCTTC
TRBV5-4	TRBJ1-4	TRBD1	NA	CASSSGQGTNEKLFF	TGTGCCAGCAGCTCTGGACAGGGAACTAATGAAAAACTGTTTTTT
TRBV28	TRBJ1-2	NA	NA	CASNQGGHDYGYTF	TGTGCCAGCAACCAGGGAGGGCATGACTATGGCTACACCTTC
TRBV7-8	TRBJ1-2	NA	NA	CASSQRNSFLGYTF	TGTGCCAGCAGCCAAAGAAACTCATTTCTGGGCTACACCTTC
TRBV7-2	TRBJ1-2	NA	NA	CASSLVRETLSYGYTF	TGTGCCAGCAGCTTAGTTAGGGAGACCTTAAGCTATGGCTACACCTTC
TRBV29-1	TRBJ2-1	NA	NA	CSVGGGGDISYNEQFF	TGCAGCGTTGGAGGCGGCGGGGACATCTCCTACAATGAGCAGTTCTTC
TRBV24-1	TRBJ2-2	TRBD1	once	CATNPGTGLNTGELFF	TGTGCCACCAACCCCGGGACAGGGTTAAACACCGGGGAGCTGTTTTTT
TRBV15	TRBJ2-7	NA	NA	CATSRGQQGTYEQYF	TGTGCCACCAGCAGAGGTCAACAGGGAACCTACGAGCAGTACTTC
TRBV5-1	TRBJ2-1	TRBD2	NA	CASSPTSGRANEQFF	TGCGCCAGCAGCCCGACTAGCGGGAGGGCCAATGAGCAGTTCTTC
TRBV7-9	TRBJ2-5	TRBD1	NA	CASSLFQGNRGPETQYF	TGTGCCAGCAGCTTATTCCAGGGGAACAGGGGGCCTGAGACCCAGTACTTC
TRBV24-1	TRBJ2-1	NA	NA	CATSEAGNNEQFF	TGTGCCACCAGTGAGGCAGGTAACAATGAGCAGTTCTTC
TRBV20-1	TRBJ2-5	TRBD1	NA	CSARDPQGAHRETQYF	TGCAGTGCTAGAGATCCCCAGGGGGCTCATCGAGAGACCCAGTACTTC